A selection of T cell receptor beta chains follows, all from one sample in a study of cytomegalovirus exposure and HLA in healthy donors. Repertoires were generated with immunoSEQ multiplex PCR, while TCRdb's copy carries only in-frame clones and drops some. The listing contains about 48,000 clones. The sequenced sample consisted of PBMCs. Every receptor here comes from a woman aged 40-49 years in good health and CMV-seronegative. Both conserved end residues are part of each CDR3. D genes are given only for firm matches.

J	D	V	CDR3	DNA
TRBJ1-1	-	TRBV14	CASSQSGHGAFF	TGTGCCAGCAGCCAAAGTGGCCACGGGGCTTTCTTT
TRBJ1-2	-	TRBV5-1	CASSLGLGSPANYGYTF	TGCGCCAGCAGCTTGGGGTTGGGGAGCCCTGCTAACTATGGCTACACCTTC
TRBJ2-3	TRBD1	TRBV19	CASSIGTGRTDTQYF	TGTGCCAGTAGTATCGGGACAGGCCGCACAGATACGCAGTATTTT
TRBJ2-1	-	TRBV7-2	CASSLSRTYRGGEQFF	TGTGCCAGCAGCCTGTCGCGGACCTACAGGGGGGGAGAGCAGTTCTTC
TRBJ1-5	-	TRBV7-3	CASSPDRNQPQHF	TGTGCCAGCAGCCCCGACAGGAATCAGCCCCAGCATTTT
TRBJ1-3	-	TRBV11-2	CASSPTGLFSISGNTIYF	TGTGCCAGCAGCCCCACGGGACTCTTTTCTATCTCTGGAAACACCATATATTTT
TRBJ2-5	-	TRBV5-1	CASSLGPNTQETQYF	TGCGCCAGCAGCTTGGGGCCCAACACCCAAGAGACCCAGTACTTC
TRBJ2-3	TRBD2	TRBV7-2	CASSLTSGGRGDTQYF	TGTGCCAGCAGCTTAACTAGCGGGGGGCGCGGAGATACGCAGTATTTT
TRBJ2-5	-	TRBV30	CAWSVMTRPDF	TGTGCCTGGAGTGTAATGACGCGGCCCGACTTC
TRBJ2-7	TRBD1	TRBV6-5	CASQQRDRVTSGYF	TGTGCCAGTCAGCAGCGGGACAGGGTTACAAGTGGGTACTTC
TRBJ1-1	TRBD1	TRBV29-1	CSVATSGGFDTEAFF	TGCAGCGTTGCAACCTCAGGGGGCTTCGACACTGAAGCTTTCTTT
TRBJ2-6	-	TRBV2	CASNNRNSGANVLTF	TGTGCCAGCAACAACAGAAACTCTGGGGCCAACGTCCTGACTTTC
TRBJ1-1	-	TRBV7-9	CASSQSRWGGDTEAFF	TGTGCCAGCAGCCAATCCCGTTGGGGCGGTGACACTGAAGCTTTCTTT
TRBJ2-7	TRBD2	TRBV15	CATSPSVGLAGYEQYF	TGTGCCACCAGTCCCTCTGTTGGGCTAGCGGGGTACGAGCAGTACTTC
TRBJ1-1	-	TRBV6-5	CASSFERYTEAFF	TGTGCCAGCAGCTTTGAGCGGTACACTGAAGCTTTCTTT
TRBJ2-1	-	TRBV7-2	CASSFPPAKQFF	TGTGCCAGCAGCTTCCCCCCCGCGAAGCAGTTCTTC
TRBJ1-4	-	TRBV13	CASSLTEREKLFF	TGTGCCAGCAGCTTAACGGAGAGGGAAAAACTGTTTTTT
TRBJ2-5	-	TRBV2	CASVGQLQETQYF	TGTGCCAGCGTTGGACAGTTACAAGAGACCCAGTACTTC
TRBJ1-1	TRBD1	TRBV20-1	CSASGDSEAFF	TGCAGTGCTTCAGGGGACAGTGAAGCTTTCTTT
TRBJ1-5	-	TRBV30	CACSRGPNQPQHF	TGTGCCTGCTCCAGGGGCCCCAATCAGCCCCAGCATTTT
TRBJ2-3	-	TRBV27	CASSLVSASAQYF	TGTGCCAGCAGTTTAGTGTCGGCTAGCGCGCAGTATTTT
TRBJ1-1	-	TRBV5-1	CASSLEGGEAFF	TGCGCCAGCAGCTTGGAGGGAGGGGAAGCTTTCTTT
TRBJ1-5	-	TRBV7-2	CASSFGVWSNQPQHF	TGTGCCAGCAGCTTCGGGGTGTGGAGCAATCAGCCCCAGCATTTT
TRBJ2-4	TRBD2	TRBV6-1	CASSERSEGGRREKNIQYF	TGTGCCAGCAGTGAACGTTCTGAGGGCGGGAGGAGGGAAAAAAACATTCAGTACTTC
TRBJ1-2	TRBD1	TRBV27	CASSRGQGAYGYTF	TGTGCCAGCAGTAGGGGACAGGGGGCCTATGGCTACACCTTC
TRBJ1-6	-	TRBV5-1	CASSDVGGRLHF	TGCGCCAGCAGCGACGTGGGGGGGCGCCTACACTTT
TRBJ1-1	-	TRBV30	CAWNQVVNTEAFF	TGTGCCTGGAATCAGGTGGTGAACACTGAAGCTTTCTTT
TRBJ1-4	-	TRBV5-1	CASSRRQEKLANEKLFF	TGCGCCAGCAGCAGAAGACAGGAAAAACTGGCTAATGAAAAACTGTTTTTT
TRBJ2-7	TRBD2	TRBV5-4	CASSLASGVYEQYF	TGTGCCAGCAGCTTGGCTAGCGGAGTTTACGAGCAGTACTTC
TRBJ2-5	TRBD2	TRBV2	CASDLAGGQETQYF	TGTGCCAGCGACCTAGCGGGGGGCCAAGAGACCCAGTACTTC
TRBJ2-3	TRBD1	TRBV6-4	CASSTDRGADTQYF	TGTGCCAGCAGCACCGACAGGGGGGCAGATACGCAGTATTTT
TRBJ1-1	TRBD1	TRBV6-6	CASSTGTGKPEAFF	TGTGCCAGCAGTACCGGGACAGGGAAGCCTGAAGCTTTCTTT
TRBJ1-4	-	TRBV7-2	CASTRRGGLEEKLFF	TGTGCCAGCACCCGTCGGGGGGGCTTAGAAGAAAAACTGTTTTTT
TRBJ1-2	TRBD1	TRBV29-1	CSVASGTGGFGYTF	TGCAGCGTGGCGTCCGGGACAGGGGGATTTGGCTACACCTTC
TRBJ1-3	-	TRBV13	CASSLGGRVSRGLGNTIYF	TGTGCCAGCAGCTTAGGAGGGAGAGTGAGCAGAGGTCTGGGAAACACCATATATTTT
TRBJ1-6	TRBD1	TRBV4-1	CASSRPDLGGNSPLHF	TGCGCCAGCAGCCGACCGGACCTAGGGGGCAATTCACCCCTCCACTTT
TRBJ2-7	TRBD1	TRBV7-2	CASSHTDRGYEQYF	TGTGCCAGCAGCCACACGGACAGGGGCTACGAGCAGTACTTC
TRBJ2-7	TRBD1	TRBV27	CASSLSVGGVEQYF	TGTGCCAGCAGTTTAAGTGTAGGGGGCGTCGAGCAGTACTTC
TRBJ1-4	-	TRBV29-1	CSGARGSGEKLFF	TGCAGCGGGGCCAGGGGCAGTGGTGAAAAACTGTTTTTT
TRBJ2-2	-	TRBV6-1	CASRIVGAIAGELFF	TGTGCCAGCAGAATTGTTGGGGCAATAGCCGGGGAGCTGTTTTTT
TRBJ1-4	-	TRBV7-9	CASSLQGEKLFF	TGTGCCAGCAGCTTACAGGGGGAAAAACTGTTTTTT
TRBJ2-3	TRBD1	TRBV5-3	CARRTPGQGATDTQYF	TGTGCCAGAAGAACCCCGGGACAGGGGGCCACAGATACGCAGTATTTT
TRBJ1-2	-	TRBV2	CASSGAYRFDGYTF	TGTGCCAGCAGTGGCGCGTATAGATTCGATGGCTACACCTTC
TRBJ2-1	-	TRBV7-3	CASSLMAGSYNEQFF	TGTGCCAGCAGCTTAATGGCGGGGTCCTACAATGAGCAGTTCTTC
TRBJ2-3	-	TRBV7-3	CASGLSQGDTQYF	TGTGCCAGCGGCCTATCACAGGGAGATACGCAGTATTTT
TRBJ2-7	-	TRBV6-1	CASRDSLSYEQYF	TGTGCCAGCCGGGACTCACTCTCCTACGAGCAGTACTTC
TRBJ1-2	-	TRBV18	CASSPEQGRGYTF	TGTGCCAGCTCACCAGAGCAGGGAAGGGGCTACACCTTC
TRBJ1-2	-	TRBV5-4	CASSGQNNYGYTF	TGTGCCAGCAGCGGACAAAATAACTATGGCTACACCTTC
TRBJ2-1	-	TRBV19	CASSIRHAGIEQFF	TGTGCCAGTAGTATACGACATGCGGGAATTGAGCAGTTCTTC
TRBJ1-6	-	TRBV27	CASSPGRGQPQTKGNSPLHF	TGTGCCAGCAGTCCAGGGAGGGGACAACCACAAACCAAGGGAAATTCACCCCTACACTTT
TRBJ2-7	-	TRBV5-1	CASSLASRARDYEQYF	TGCGCCAGCAGCTTAGCTTCCAGGGCACGAGACTACGAGCAGTACTTC
TRBJ1-3	-	TRBV9	CASSVAPAGNTIYF	TGTGCCAGCAGCGTGGCTCCCGCTGGAAACACCATATATTTT
TRBJ2-3	TRBD1	TRBV13	CASSLGDGTGGTDTQYF	TGTGCCAGCAGCTTAGGTGACGGGACAGGGGGAACAGATACGCAGTATTTT